This T cell receptor beta chain was observed in a study of PD-L1 blockade in urothelial cancer. Background on the study: Anywhere from 0 to 3 prior chemotherapy regimens had been received by patients.

Assay used: immunoSEQ multiplex PCR; TCRdb lists only in-frame clones, some missing. The data show 30,000 to 40,000 clones, with roughly four fifths seen just once and about 7% held by the top ten. Time point here: pretreatment peripheral blood. The trim removed 1 base at V and 7 bases at J, leaving 7 bases unmatched. The CDR3 is 15 amino acids. Per germline, CDR1 SGHDN and CDR2 FVKESK. V usage is TRBV14 and J usage is TRBJ2-7; TRBD2 agrees at 10 bases. The specimen comprised PBMCs, sampled around atezolizumab (anti-PD-L1) treatment. The source of this sequence is a man in his sixties with urothelial cancer. CDR3 in DNA: TGTGCCAGCAGCCAAGGGCTAGCGGGGGCTCGGGAGCAGTACTTC. It specifies CASSQGLAGAREQYF.